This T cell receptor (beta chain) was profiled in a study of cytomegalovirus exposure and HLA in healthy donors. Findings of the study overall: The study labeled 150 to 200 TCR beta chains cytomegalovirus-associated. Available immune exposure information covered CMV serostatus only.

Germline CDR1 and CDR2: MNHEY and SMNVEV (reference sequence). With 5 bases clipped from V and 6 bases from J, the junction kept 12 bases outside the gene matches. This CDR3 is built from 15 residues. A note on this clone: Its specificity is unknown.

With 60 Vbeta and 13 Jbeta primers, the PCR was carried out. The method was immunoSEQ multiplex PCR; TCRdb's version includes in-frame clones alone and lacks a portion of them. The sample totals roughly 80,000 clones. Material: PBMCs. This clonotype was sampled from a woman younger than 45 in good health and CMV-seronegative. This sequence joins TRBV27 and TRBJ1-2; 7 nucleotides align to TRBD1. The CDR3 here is CASSLVSGTVHGYTF. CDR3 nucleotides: TGTGCCAGCAGTCTGGTTAGTGGGACAGTGCATGGCTACACCTTC.